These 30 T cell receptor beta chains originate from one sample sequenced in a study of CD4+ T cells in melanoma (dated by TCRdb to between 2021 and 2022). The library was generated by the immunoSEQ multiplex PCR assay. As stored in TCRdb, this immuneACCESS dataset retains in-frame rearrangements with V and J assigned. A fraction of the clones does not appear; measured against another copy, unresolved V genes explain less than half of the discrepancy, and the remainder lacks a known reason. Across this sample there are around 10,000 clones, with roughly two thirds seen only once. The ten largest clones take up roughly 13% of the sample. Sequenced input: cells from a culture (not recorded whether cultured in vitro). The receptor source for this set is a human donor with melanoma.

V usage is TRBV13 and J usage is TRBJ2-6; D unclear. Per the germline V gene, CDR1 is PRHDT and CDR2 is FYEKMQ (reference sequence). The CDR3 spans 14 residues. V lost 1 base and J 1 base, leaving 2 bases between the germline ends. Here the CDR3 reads CASSLVSGANVLTF. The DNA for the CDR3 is TGTGCCAGCAGCTTAGTGTCTGGGGCCAACGTCCTGACTTTC.

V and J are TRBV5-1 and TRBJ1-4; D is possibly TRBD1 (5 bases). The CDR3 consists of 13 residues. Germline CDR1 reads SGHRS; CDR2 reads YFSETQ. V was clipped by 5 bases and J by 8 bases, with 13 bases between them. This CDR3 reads CASRTDVREKLFF. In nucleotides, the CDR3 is TGCGCCAGCAGGACAGATGTTCGGGAAAAACTGTTTTTT.

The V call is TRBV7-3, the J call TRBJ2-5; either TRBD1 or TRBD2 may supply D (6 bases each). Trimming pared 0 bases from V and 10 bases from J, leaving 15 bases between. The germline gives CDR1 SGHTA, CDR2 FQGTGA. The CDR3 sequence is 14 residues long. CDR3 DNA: TGTGCCAGCAGCTTAACGCCGGGGGCCGGTGGCCAGTACTTC. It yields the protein CASSLTPGAGGQYF.

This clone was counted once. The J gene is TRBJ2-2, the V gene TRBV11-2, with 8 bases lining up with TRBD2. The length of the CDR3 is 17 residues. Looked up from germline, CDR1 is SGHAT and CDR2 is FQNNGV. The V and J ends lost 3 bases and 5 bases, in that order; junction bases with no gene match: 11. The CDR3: CASSFRGSGESTGELFF. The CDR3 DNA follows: TGTGCCAGCAGCTTCAGGGGTAGCGGGGAATCTACCGGGGAGCTGTTTTTT.

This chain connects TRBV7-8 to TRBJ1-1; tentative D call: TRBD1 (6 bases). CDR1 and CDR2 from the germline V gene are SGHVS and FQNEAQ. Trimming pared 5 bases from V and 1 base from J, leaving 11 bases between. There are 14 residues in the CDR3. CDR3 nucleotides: TGTGCCAGCAGCCCAAAGACAGGGAACACTGAAGCTTTCTTT. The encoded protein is CASSPKTGNTEAFF.

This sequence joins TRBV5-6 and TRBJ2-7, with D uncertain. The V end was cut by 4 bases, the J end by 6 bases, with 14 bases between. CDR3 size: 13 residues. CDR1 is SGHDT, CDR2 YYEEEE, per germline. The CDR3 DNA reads TGTGCCAGCAGCAAACCCCCAGGCTTCGAGCAGTACTTC. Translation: CASSKPPGFEQYF. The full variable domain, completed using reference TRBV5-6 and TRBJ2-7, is DAGVTQSPTHLIKTRGQQVTLRCSPKSGHDTVSWYQQALGQGPQFIFQYYEEEERQRGNFPDRFSGHQFPNYSSELNVNALLLGDSALYLCASSKPPGFEQYFGPGTRLTVT.

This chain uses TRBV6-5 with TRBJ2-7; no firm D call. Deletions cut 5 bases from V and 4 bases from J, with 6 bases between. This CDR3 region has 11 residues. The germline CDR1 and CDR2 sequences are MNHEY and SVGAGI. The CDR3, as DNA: TGTGCCAGCAGTGAAGGGTACGAGCAGTACTTC. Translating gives CASSEGYEQYF.

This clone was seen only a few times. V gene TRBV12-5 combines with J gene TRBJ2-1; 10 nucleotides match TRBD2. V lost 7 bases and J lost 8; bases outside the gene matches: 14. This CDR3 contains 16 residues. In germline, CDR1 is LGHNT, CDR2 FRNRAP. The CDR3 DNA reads TGTGCTAGTGCCCTGACCAGGGCTAGCGGGGGCCATGAGCAGTTCTTC. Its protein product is CASALTRASGGHEQFF.

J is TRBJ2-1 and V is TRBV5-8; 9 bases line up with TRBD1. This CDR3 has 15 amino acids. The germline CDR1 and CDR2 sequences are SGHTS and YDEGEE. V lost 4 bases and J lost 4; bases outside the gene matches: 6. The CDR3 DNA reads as TGTGCCAGCAGCCCCATCGGGACAGGGTACAATGAGCAGTTCTTC. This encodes CASSPIGTGYNEQFF. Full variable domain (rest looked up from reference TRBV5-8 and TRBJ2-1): EAGVTQSPTHLIKTRGQQATLRCSPISGHTSVYWYQQALGLGLQFLLWYDEGEERNRGNFPPRFSGRQFPNYSSELNVNALELEDSALYLCASSPIGTGYNEQFFGPGTRLTVL.

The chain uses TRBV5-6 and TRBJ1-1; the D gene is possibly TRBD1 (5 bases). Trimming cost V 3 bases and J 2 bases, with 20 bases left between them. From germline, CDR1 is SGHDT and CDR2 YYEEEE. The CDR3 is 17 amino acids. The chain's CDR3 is CASSSGLFVGSNTEAFF. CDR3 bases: TGTGCCAGCAGCTCGGGGCTGTTCGTAGGCTCAAACACTGAAGCTTTCTTT.

DNA for the CDR3: TGTGCCAGCAGCTTTAGTAGGGGATCCACAGATACGCAGTATTTT. Translated: CASSFSRGSTDTQYF. The rearrangement uses TRBV7-9 and TRBJ2-3; D is perhaps TRBD1 (5 bases). V gave up 3 bases and J gave up 2 bases, with 12 bases separating them. The germline CDR1 and CDR2 sequences are SEHNR and FQNEAQ (reference sequence). The CDR3 runs to 15 residues.

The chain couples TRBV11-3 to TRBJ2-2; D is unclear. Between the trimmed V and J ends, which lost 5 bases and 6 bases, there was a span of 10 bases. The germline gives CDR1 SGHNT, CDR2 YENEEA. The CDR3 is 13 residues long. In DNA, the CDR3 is TGTGCCAGCAGCCCCCCATCGGCCGGGGAGCTGTTTTTT. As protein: CASSPPSAGELFF.

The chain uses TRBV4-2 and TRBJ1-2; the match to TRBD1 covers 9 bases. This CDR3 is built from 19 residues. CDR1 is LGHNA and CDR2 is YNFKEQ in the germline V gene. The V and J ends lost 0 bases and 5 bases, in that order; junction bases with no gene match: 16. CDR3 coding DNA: TGTGCCAGCAGCCAAGAATGGAACAGGGGGCGCGACGGGGTTTATGGCTACACCTTC. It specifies CASSQEWNRGRDGVYGYTF.

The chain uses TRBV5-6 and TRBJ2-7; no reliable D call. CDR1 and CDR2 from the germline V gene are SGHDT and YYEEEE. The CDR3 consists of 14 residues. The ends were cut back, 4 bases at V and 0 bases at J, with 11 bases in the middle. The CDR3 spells CASSDQRFSYEQYF. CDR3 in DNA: TGTGCCAGCAGCGACCAGCGCTTCTCCTACGAGCAGTACTTC.

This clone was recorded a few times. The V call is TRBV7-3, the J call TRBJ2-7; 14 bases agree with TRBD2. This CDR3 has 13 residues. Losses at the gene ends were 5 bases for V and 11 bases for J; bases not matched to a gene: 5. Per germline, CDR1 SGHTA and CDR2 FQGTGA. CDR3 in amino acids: CASSPGLAGDKYF. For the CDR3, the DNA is TGTGCCAGCAGCCCGGGACTAGCGGGGGATAAGTACTTC.

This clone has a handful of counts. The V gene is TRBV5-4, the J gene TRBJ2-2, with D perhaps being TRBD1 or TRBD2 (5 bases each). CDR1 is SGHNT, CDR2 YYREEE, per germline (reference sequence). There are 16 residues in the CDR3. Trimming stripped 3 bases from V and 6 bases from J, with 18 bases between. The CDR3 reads CASSSSGRRDAGELFF. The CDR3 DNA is TGTGCCAGCAGCTCCTCGGGGCGCCGGGACGCCGGGGAGCTGTTTTTT.

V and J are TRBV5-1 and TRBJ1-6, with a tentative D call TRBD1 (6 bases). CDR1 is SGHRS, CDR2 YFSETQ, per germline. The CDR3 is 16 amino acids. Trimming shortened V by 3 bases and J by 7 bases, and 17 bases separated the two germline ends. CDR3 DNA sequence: TGCGCCAGCAGCTACCTACAGGGACCTGGGAATTCACCCCTCCACTTT. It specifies CASSYLQGPGNSPLHF. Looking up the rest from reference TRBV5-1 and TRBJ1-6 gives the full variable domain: KAGVTQTPRYLIKTRGQQVTLSCSPISGHRSVSWYQQTPGQGLQFLFEYFSETQRNKGNFPGRFSGRQFSNSRSEMNVSTLELGDSALYLCASSYLQGPGNSPLHFGNGTRLTVT.

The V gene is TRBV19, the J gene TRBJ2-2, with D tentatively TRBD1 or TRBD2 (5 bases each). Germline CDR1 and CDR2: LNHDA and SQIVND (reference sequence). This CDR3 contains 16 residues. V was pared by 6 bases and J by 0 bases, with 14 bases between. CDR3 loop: CASRRKGPSNTGELFF. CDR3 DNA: TGTGCCAGTAGGCGGAAGGGACCGTCGAACACCGGGGAGCTGTTTTTT.

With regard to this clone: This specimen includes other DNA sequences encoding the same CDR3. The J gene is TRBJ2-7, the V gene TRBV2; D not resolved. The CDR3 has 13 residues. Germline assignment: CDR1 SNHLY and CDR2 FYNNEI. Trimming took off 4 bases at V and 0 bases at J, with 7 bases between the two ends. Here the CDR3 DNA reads TGTGCCAGCAGTGTACCACTCTCCTACGAGCAGTACTTC. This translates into CASSVPLSYEQYF.

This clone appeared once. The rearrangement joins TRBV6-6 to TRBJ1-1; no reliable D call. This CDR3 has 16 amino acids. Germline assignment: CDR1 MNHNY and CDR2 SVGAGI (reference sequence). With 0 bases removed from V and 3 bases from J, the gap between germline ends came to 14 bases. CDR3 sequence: CASSYSMASPHTEAFF. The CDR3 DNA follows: TGTGCCAGCAGTTACTCGATGGCAAGTCCACACACTGAAGCTTTCTTT.

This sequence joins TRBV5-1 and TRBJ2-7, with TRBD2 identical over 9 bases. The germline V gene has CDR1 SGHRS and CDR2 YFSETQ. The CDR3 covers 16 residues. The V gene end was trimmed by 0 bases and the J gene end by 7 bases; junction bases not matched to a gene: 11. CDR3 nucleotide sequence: TGCGCCAGCAGCTTGGGGTGGGGACTAGCTGGAGTTGAGCAGTACTTC. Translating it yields CASSLGWGLAGVEQYF.

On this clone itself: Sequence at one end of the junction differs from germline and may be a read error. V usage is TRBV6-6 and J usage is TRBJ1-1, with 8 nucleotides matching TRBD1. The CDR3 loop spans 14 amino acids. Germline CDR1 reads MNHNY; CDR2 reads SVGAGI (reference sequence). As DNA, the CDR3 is TGCGCCAGCAGTAGACAGGGGAGTGGCACTGAAGCTTTCTTT. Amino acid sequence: CASSRQGSGTEAFF.

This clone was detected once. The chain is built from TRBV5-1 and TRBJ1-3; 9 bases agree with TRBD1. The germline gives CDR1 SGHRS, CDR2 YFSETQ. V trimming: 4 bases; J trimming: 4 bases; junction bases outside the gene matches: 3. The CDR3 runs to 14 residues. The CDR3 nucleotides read TGCGCCAGCAGCGCCGGGACAGGGGGAAACACCATATATTTT. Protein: CASSAGTGGNTIYF.

The CDR3 coding sequence is TGCGCCAGCAGCCGGACTCTTGTCTCTGGAAACACCATATATTTT. It yields the protein CASSRTLVSGNTIYF. The rearrangement links TRBV4-1 to TRBJ1-3; D gene ambiguous. With 4 bases removed from V and 0 bases from J, the gap between germline ends came to 10 bases. CDR1 is MGHRA and CDR2 is YSYEKL in the germline V gene. The CDR3 spans 15 residues.

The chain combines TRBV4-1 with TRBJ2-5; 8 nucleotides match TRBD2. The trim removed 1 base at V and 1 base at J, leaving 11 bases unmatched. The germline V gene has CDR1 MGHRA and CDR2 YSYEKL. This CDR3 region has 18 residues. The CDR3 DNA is TGCGCCAGCAGCCAAGGTAGGGCCGGACGGGGGGGCCAAGAGACCCAGTACTTC. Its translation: CASSQGRAGRGGQETQYF.

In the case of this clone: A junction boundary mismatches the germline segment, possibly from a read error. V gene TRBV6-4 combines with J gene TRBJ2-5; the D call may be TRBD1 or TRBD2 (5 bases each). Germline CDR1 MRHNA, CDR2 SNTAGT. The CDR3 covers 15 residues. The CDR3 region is CASSLGAGVRETQYF. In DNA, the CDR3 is TGCGCCAGCAGCCTCGGGGCCGGGGTTCGGGAGACCCAGTACTTC.

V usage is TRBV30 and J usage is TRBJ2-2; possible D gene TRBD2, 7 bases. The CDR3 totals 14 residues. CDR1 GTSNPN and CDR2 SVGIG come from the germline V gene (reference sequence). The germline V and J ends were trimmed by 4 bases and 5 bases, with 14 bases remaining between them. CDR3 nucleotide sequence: TGTGCCTGGAATAGGGGGGGGGCAACCGGGGAGCTGTTTTTT. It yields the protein CAWNRGGATGELFF.

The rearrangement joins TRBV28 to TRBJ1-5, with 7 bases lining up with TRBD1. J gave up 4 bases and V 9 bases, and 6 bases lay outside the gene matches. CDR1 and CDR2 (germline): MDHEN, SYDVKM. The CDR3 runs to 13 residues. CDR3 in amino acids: CASRGQLNQPQHF. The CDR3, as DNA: TGTGCCAGTAGGGGACAGTTAAATCAGCCCCAGCATTTT.

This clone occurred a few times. The CDR3 DNA is TGCGCCAGCAGCCCGTCCCCGGTTCAGGGCACTGAAGCTTTCTTT. It is translated as CASSPSPVQGTEAFF. The V and J genes are TRBV4-1 and TRBJ1-1; possibly TRBD1 for D (5 bases). The CDR3 runs to 15 residues. Germline loops: CDR1 MGHRA, CDR2 YSYEKL. Trimming took off 4 bases at V and 4 bases at J, with 16 bases between the two ends.

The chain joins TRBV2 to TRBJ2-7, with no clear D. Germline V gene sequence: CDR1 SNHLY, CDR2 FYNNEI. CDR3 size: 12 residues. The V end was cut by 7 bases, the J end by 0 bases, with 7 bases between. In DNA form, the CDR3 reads TGTGCCAGCATCACAGCCTCCTACGAGCAGTACTTC. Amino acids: CASITASYEQYF. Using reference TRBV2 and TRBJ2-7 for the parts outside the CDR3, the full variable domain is EPEVTQTPSHQVTQMGQEVILRCVPISNHLYFYWYRQILGQKVEFLVSFYNNEISEKSEIFDDQFSVERPDGSNFTLKIRSTKLEDSAMYFCASITASYEQYFGPGTRLTVT.